This TCR beta chain was documented in a study of blood T cell repertoires in COVID-19. Whole-study context: Acute and convalescent COVID-19 samples came from the United States, Italy and Spain. The cDNA or gDNA used as material had been derived from T cells, B-cell-depleted T cells, or PBMCs.

In the original analysis: Reference gene primer amplification gave nucleated cell count estimates. Libraries were prepared by immunoSEQ multiplex PCR; TCRdb keeps only in-frame clonotypes and omits some of them. The V and J calls and clone size were taken over from that table, and D and trimming were inferred from the DNA. The data contain 150,000 to 200,000 clones, approximately 90% of them seen just once; the ten biggest clones take up approximately 4.5%. This clone has just one count. The CDR3 has 11 amino acids. Germline CDR1 MNHEY, CDR2 SMNVEV (reference sequence). With 5 bases removed from V and 11 bases from J, the gap between germline ends came to 11 bases.

Sequenced input: peripheral blood. This chain joins TRBV27 and TRBJ2-3; tentative D call: TRBD1 (6 bases). This clonotype was obtained from a human donor in a cohort sampled during active COVID-19. In DNA, the CDR3 is TGTGCCAGCAGTCTACAGGGTGAGCAGTATTTT. Its protein product is CASSLQGEQYF.